This T cell receptor (beta chain) derives from a study of CD8+ T cells in alopecia areata. After isolation, RNA underwent reverse transcription to generate cDNA as the sequencing template. Sequenced by immunoSEQ multiplex PCR; TCRdb stores in-frame clones only, minus some. The sample contains about 180,000 clones, roughly 65% of which appear only once. Whole-study findings and limits: TCR sharing was clearer in mice than between patients, perhaps partly owing to patient HLA diversity. Higher clonality than in normal scalp was seen in lesional scalp, especially alopecia totalis/universalis.

CDR3 length equals 14 residues. V was pared by 8 bases and J by 0 bases, with 15 bases between. The V gene's germline CDR1 is SQVTM and CDR2 ANQGSEA. Researchers gathered lesional scalp punch biopsies and peripheral blood from patients with alopecia areata. Only a few counts were recorded for this clone. Its cognate antigen is unknown. The V and J genes are TRBV29-1 and TRBJ2-3; D gene ambiguous. The sequence came from a human donor with alopecia areata. Specimen: CD4+ T cells sorted from blood, collected at week 0. CDR3 coding DNA: TGCAGCACCGGCGGATTGACTAGCACAGATACGCAGTATTTT. Residues: CSTGGLTSTDTQYF.